This T cell receptor beta chain originates from a study of CD8 T cells in ankylosing spondylitis. Study results and limitations: A TCR beta motif of under ten highly homologous variants seemed to mark ankylosing spondylitis blood. Some of the motif variants had earlier been found in reactive arthritis patients' fluid and blood. Disease-linked clones were CD8+ and relatively rare in peripheral blood.

Trimming took 11 bases from V and 4 from J, leaving 20 bases between them. Per the germline V gene, CDR1 is LNHDA and CDR2 is SQIVND (reference sequence). This CDR3 contains 14 residues. In TCRdb, the 5' RACE reads were re-called with MiXCR into one record per CDR3 protein. Here the sample spans roughly 140,000 distinct CDR3 sequences, approximately 44% being singletons. Only a few counts were recorded for this clonotype. What it recognizes is unknown. Source material: synovial fluid, either unsorted or a sorted T cell fraction (not recorded which). This clonotype originated in a male donor with ankylosing spondylitis. V is TRBV19 and J is TRBJ2-5; maybe TRBD1 (6 bases). The CDR3 reads CARKWSGVGETQYF. The CDR3 nucleotides read TGTGCCCGAAAATGGTCAGGGGTCGGAGAGACCCAGTACTTC.